This TCR beta chain emerged from a study of lymphopenia after photon versus proton radiotherapy. General study points: Only patients who died were analyzed for survival; proton advantage is unproven. A bigger post-nadir fall in TCR diversity correlated inversely with survival time in deceased patients. Relative stability marked proton patients; photon patients lost diversity and naive cells. After lymphocyte nadir, photon-treated repertoires showed oligoclonal expansion, especially CD8+ Temra.

V gave up 0 bases and J gave up 8 bases; unmatched junction bases: 6. CDR3 size: 14 residues. CDR1 and CDR2 from the germline V gene are MGHRA and YSYEKL. On this clone itself: Antigen specificity is unknown.

Assay used: immunoSEQ multiplex PCR; TCRdb lists only in-frame clones, some missing. The table has 30,000 to 40,000 clones, 84% seen once. The source material was peripheral blood, sampled from a patient treated with proton-based radiotherapy. This rearrangement joins TRBV4-1 to TRBJ2-5; 7 bases are a match to TRBD1. The receptor comes from a woman in her 70s with pancreatic cancer. CDR3 sequence: CASSQEEGAGTQYF. The CDR3 bases are TGCGCCAGCAGCCAAGAAGAGGGGGCGGGTACCCAGTACTTC.